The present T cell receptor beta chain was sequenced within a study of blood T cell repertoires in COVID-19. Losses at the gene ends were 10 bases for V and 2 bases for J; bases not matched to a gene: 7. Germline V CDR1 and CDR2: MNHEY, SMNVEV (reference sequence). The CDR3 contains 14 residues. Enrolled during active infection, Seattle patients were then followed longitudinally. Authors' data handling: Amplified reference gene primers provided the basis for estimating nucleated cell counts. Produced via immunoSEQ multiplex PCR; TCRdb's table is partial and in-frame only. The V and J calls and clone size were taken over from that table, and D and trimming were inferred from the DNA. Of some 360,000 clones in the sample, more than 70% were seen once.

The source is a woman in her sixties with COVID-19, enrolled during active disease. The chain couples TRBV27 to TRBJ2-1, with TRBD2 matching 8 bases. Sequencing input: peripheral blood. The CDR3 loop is CAIKTGGPYNEQFF. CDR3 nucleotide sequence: TGTGCCATAAAGACGGGGGGGCCCTACAATGAGCAGTTCTTC.